Listed below are T cell receptor beta chains from one sample, sequenced in a study of read filtering for tumor transcriptome and immune sequencing. MiXCR was run by TCRdb on the reads, yielding one entry per CDR3 protein. The data show some 15,000 distinct CDR3 sequences, 20% seen once. Sequencing was performed on a population of CD138-negative cells sorted from bone marrow. All receptors derive from a donor at least 40 years old with multiple myeloma. Each CDR3 is given without its conserved first and last residue. The order of the fields is J gene, V gene, CDR3 protein.

>TRBJ2-2|TRBV29-1
SARQGQTNTGELF
>TRBJ2-6|TRBV6-5
ASRFRGQEVTGANVLT
>TRBJ1-1|TRBV6-1
ASGLTGDTEAF
>TRBJ2-3|TRBV29-1
SVEDAGNTQY
>TRBJ2-5|TRBV12-3/TRBV12-4
ASSLGETQY
>TRBJ1-5|TRBV6-1
ASSGTAALGTQH
>TRBJ2-7|TRBV20-1
SARPRRGAGDTYYEQY
>TRBJ2-6|TRBV29-1
SVWGGGSSGANVLT
>TRBJ2-1|TRBV20-1
SARDLDTYNEQF
>TRBJ2-3|TRBV12-3/TRBV12-4
ASRIVGGKQY
>TRBJ2-1|TRBV24-1
ATSSWGPNNEQF
>TRBJ1-5|TRBV7-6
ASSSWTGNQPQH
>TRBJ1-5|TRBV19
ASISTWGVDQPQH
>TRBJ1-1|TRBV6-5
ASKMNTEAF
>TRBJ2-3|TRBV7-8
ASSQEGLAGGYDTQY
>TRBJ2-7|TRBV5-1
ASSWNRNYEQY
>TRBJ2-5|TRBV14
ASSQARGGILETQY
>TRBJ2-5|TRBV20-1
SARDPGLHETQY
>TRBJ2-1|TRBV7-2
ASSLDSNNEQF
>TRBJ2-7|TRBV19
ASSIRRGDYEQY
>TRBJ2-1|TRBV11-2
ASSLVVAGGQQF
>TRBJ1-1|TRBV15
ATSRARGNTEAF
>TRBJ2-3|TRBV20-1
SARDSGGFTDTQY
>TRBJ2-3|TRBV6-1
ASSPDDGAQY
>TRBJ2-5|TRBV29-1
SGRASTETQY
>TRBJ1-1|TRBV29-1
SVEGGGKAF
>TRBJ2-7|TRBV20-1
SASGPPLAGATPYEQY